Listed here are 9 T cell receptor beta chains from one sample, sequenced in a study of cytomegalovirus exposure and HLA in healthy donors. The PCR employed 60 Vbeta primers together with 13 Jbeta primers. The method was immunoSEQ multiplex PCR; TCRdb's version includes in-frame clones alone and lacks a portion of them. The sample yields approximately 290,000 clones, roughly 80% seen once. Sequenced input: PBMCs. The receptors come from a girl aged 2 to 9 in good health and CMV-seronegative.

The rearrangement joins TRBV18 to TRBJ1-3; D not resolved. The CDR3 totals 14 residues. The V gene lost 0 bases and the J gene lost 7 bases, with 10 bases spanning the gap. Germline CDR1 KGHSH, CDR2 LQKENI. CDR3 nucleotide sequence: TGTGCCAGCTCACCACCTACTCTGGAGAACACCATATATTTT. Translated: CASSPPTLENTIYF.

The chain combines TRBV29-1 with TRBJ2-3; no clear D gene. Trimming removed 3 bases at V and 4 bases at J, with 5 bases between. The CDR3 loop spans 11 amino acids. The germline CDR1 and CDR2 sequences are SQVTM and ANQGSEA. The CDR3 sequence: CSVDLADTQYF. CDR3 bases: TGCAGCGTTGATCTAGCAGATACGCAGTATTTT.

The gene calls are TRBV5-4 and TRBJ1-3; no clear D gene. Trimming shortened V by 5 bases and J by 4 bases, and 4 bases separated the two germline ends. The CDR3 totals 11 residues. Germline-derived CDR1 and CDR2 are SGHNT and YYREEE (reference sequence). CDR3 residues: CASRSGNTIYF. CDR3 bases: TGTGCCAGCAGATCGGGAAACACCATATATTTT. Full variable domain (remainder filled in from reference TRBV5-4 and TRBJ1-3): ETGVTQSPTHLIKTRGQQVTLRCSSQSGHNTVSWYQQALGQGPQFIFQYYREEENGRGNFPPRFSGLQFPNYSSELNVNALELDDSALYLCASRSGNTIYFGEGSWLTVV.

The chain links TRBV28 to TRBJ2-1; 8 nucleotides align to TRBD1. CDR1 and CDR2 from the germline V gene are MDHEN and SYDVKM. The CDR3 extends over 16 amino acids. V lost 6 bases to trimming and J lost 7 bases; unmatched junction nucleotides: 14. The CDR3 reads CASRPMGGRGPNEQFF. The CDR3 DNA follows: TGTGCCAGCAGACCCATGGGAGGCAGGGGGCCTAATGAGCAGTTCTTC.

V gene TRBV6-5 combines with J gene TRBJ1-2, with 8 bases fitting TRBD1. The length of the CDR3 is 15 residues. With V trimmed by 6 bases and J by 6 bases, 12 bases remained unmatched. From germline, CDR1 is MNHEY and CDR2 SVGAGI. This CDR3 reads CASRLPGTGVDGYTF. DNA for the CDR3: TGTGCCAGCAGGCTGCCCGGGACAGGAGTCGATGGCTACACCTTC.

The CDR3 region has the DNA TGCGCCAGCAGATACCAAGACAGGGGCTACAATGAGCAGTTCTTC. It specifies CASRYQDRGYNEQFF. This sequence joins TRBV5-1 and TRBJ2-1, with 8 bases aligning to TRBD1. The CDR3 is made up of 15 amino acids. In germline, CDR1 is SGHRS, CDR2 YFSETQ. With V trimmed by 5 bases and J by 3 bases, 7 bases remained unmatched.

This chain connects TRBV2 to TRBJ2-5; 8 nucleotides match TRBD2. Germline values: CDR1 SNHLY, CDR2 FYNNEI. The junction had 3 bases not matched to a gene; V was cut back by 2 bases and J by 1 base. The CDR3 totals 15 residues. In DNA, the CDR3 is TGTGCCAGCAGTGAACGGAGCGGGGGCCAAGAGACCCAGTACTTC. It is translated as CASSERSGGQETQYF.

The chain combines TRBV11-2 with TRBJ1-1; possibly TRBD1 for D (6 bases). V was pared by 4 bases and J by 5 bases, with 14 bases between. The CDR3 covers 14 residues. In germline, CDR1 is SGHAT, CDR2 FQNNGV. The CDR3 DNA sequence: TGTGCCAGCAGCTACCAAACAGGGCAAACTGAAGCTTTCTTT. Translating it yields CASSYQTGQTEAFF.

This clone came up a few times. The V gene is TRBV28, the J gene TRBJ2-5, with 10 bases lining up with TRBD2. In germline, CDR1 is MDHEN, CDR2 SYDVKM. The CDR3 extends over 15 amino acids. V shed 6 bases, J shed 4 bases, and the junction held 8 bases outside the gene matches. The CDR3 reads CASSNPSGSRETQYF. The CDR3 DNA sequence: TGTGCCAGCAGCAACCCTAGCGGGAGTAGAGAGACCCAGTACTTC.